These T cell receptor beta chains were read from a single sample in a study of breast tumors, draining lymph nodes, adjacent tissues. Using its own MiXCR run on the multiplex PCR reads, TCRdb lists one record per CDR3 protein. The table includes approximately 230,000 distinct CDR3 sequences, 34% detected once. The sequenced material came from axillary lymph node tissue. Source of these receptors: a female donor with breast cancer. Some clones in this sample may be carry-over from other donors' samples. Both conserved end residues are part of each CDR3. The D gene is left open where the match is weak. Rows may omit the clone size; those that give it use once, few, many or a size class.

v_call: TRBV25-1; j_call: TRBJ1-6; clone_size: medium-sized; d_call: -; cdr3_nt: TGTGCCAGCAGTGCCTCGGACAGTCCGAATTCACCCCTCCACTTT; cdr3_aa: CASSASDSPNSPLHF
v_call: TRBV12-3/TRBV12-4; j_call: TRBJ1-6; clone_size: many; d_call: -; cdr3_nt: TGTGCCAGCAGTTTCCTCCAGGCGGGCTCACCCCTCCACTTT; cdr3_aa: CASSFLQAGSPLHF
v_call: TRBV20-1; j_call: TRBJ2-1; clone_size: few; d_call: TRBD2; cdr3_nt: TGCAGTGCTAGAGGGGGTAGCGGGAGGGGGTTCAATGAGCAGTTCTTC; cdr3_aa: CSARGGSGRGFNEQFF
v_call: TRBV2; j_call: TRBJ1-5; clone_size: -; d_call: TRBD1; cdr3_nt: TGTGCCAGCGCGACAGGGGAAAATCAGCCCCAGCATTTT; cdr3_aa: CASATGENQPQHF
v_call: TRBV9; j_call: TRBJ1-6; clone_size: many; d_call: -; cdr3_nt: TGTGCCAGCAGCGTAGGTGAGGGCGCTAATTCACCCCTCCACTTT; cdr3_aa: CASSVGEGANSPLHF
v_call: TRBV7-8; j_call: TRBJ2-6; clone_size: many; d_call: -; cdr3_nt: TGTGCCAGCAGCCCATATGCGGGACAGAGTACCTCTGGGGCCAACGTCCTGACTTTC; cdr3_aa: CASSPYAGQSTSGANVLTF
v_call: TRBV20-1; j_call: TRBJ1-5; clone_size: many; d_call: TRBD1; cdr3_nt: TGCAGTGCTAGAGAAGGATCGGACAGGGGGGGGCAGCCCCAGCATTTT; cdr3_aa: CSAREGSDRGGQPQHF
v_call: TRBV11-3; j_call: TRBJ2-3; clone_size: many; d_call: TRBD2; cdr3_nt: TGTGCCAGCAGCCCATCGCCGGGACTAGCTCTCACAGATACGCAGTATTTT; cdr3_aa: CASSPSPGLALTDTQYF
v_call: TRBV20-1; j_call: TRBJ1-2; clone_size: many; d_call: TRBD1; cdr3_nt: TGCAGTGCTAGAAGCGGGACAGGCCGCTATGGCTACACCTTC; cdr3_aa: CSARSGTGRYGYTF
v_call: TRBV7-2; j_call: TRBJ1-3; clone_size: many; d_call: -; cdr3_nt: TGTGCCAGCAGCTTAGGTCTAGGGGCAGTCTCTGGAAACACCATATATTTT; cdr3_aa: CASSLGLGAVSGNTIYF
v_call: TRBV2; j_call: TRBJ2-1; clone_size: many; d_call: TRBD2; cdr3_nt: TGTGCCAGCAGTGAAGCCAATGAACTAGCGGGGGGCCCCTACAATGAGCAGTTCTTC; cdr3_aa: CASSEANELAGGPYNEQFF
v_call: TRBV20-1; j_call: TRBJ2-6; clone_size: many; d_call: TRBD1; cdr3_nt: TGCAGTGCTAGATCGGGACAGGCGAGCTCTGGGGCCAACGTCCTGACTTTC; cdr3_aa: CSARSGQASSGANVLTF